What follows describes a single T cell receptor (beta chain). The source of the sample is a study of T-cell reconstitution after alpha-beta-depleted transplantation in children. Unique molecular identifiers featured in how the TCRbeta library was prepared. MiXCR was run by TCRdb on the PCR reads, yielding one entry per CDR3 protein. The data show almost 600,000 distinct CDR3 sequences, with 20% to 30% seen just once and around 36% held by the top ten. Germline values: CDR1 SGHDT, CDR2 YYEEEE. This CDR3 has 14 residues. Trimming pared 3 bases from V and 7 bases from J, leaving 13 bases between. The clonotype was recovered from a boy in the first two years of life with Wiskott-Aldrich syndrome, due to receive a stem cell transplant. Specimen: PBMCs, collected before TCRalphabeta/CD19-depleted stem cell transplant. The V call is TRBV5-6, the J call TRBJ1-4; D is unclear. The CDR3 spells CASSYTSAAEKLFF. For the CDR3, the DNA is TGTGCCAGCAGCTATACGTCGGCGGCTGAAAAACTGTTTTTT. The complete variable domain, with remaining parts taken from reference TRBV5-6 and TRBJ1-4, reads DAGVTQSPTHLIKTRGQQVTLRCSPKSGHDTVSWYQQALGQGPQFIFQYYEEEERQRGNFPDRFSGHQFPNYSSELNVNALLLGDSALYLCASSYTSAAEKLFFGSGTQLSVL.